Listed here are 14 T cell receptor beta chains from one sample, sequenced in a study of cytomegalovirus exposure and HLA in healthy donors. Amplification used 60 Vbeta primers and 13 Jbeta primers. Assay: immunoSEQ multiplex PCR; the TCRdb copy retains only in-frame clones and omits some. The sample carries roughly 140,000 clones, approximately 82% recorded once. Sequencing used PBMCs. The receptors were sampled from a woman aged 55-69 years in good health and CMV-seropositive.

For the CDR3, the DNA is TGTGCCAGCAGTTTGCTCGCAGGGGCGAACACTGAAGCTTTCTTT. It encodes CASSLLAGANTEAFF. This rearrangement joins TRBV27 to TRBJ1-1; a possible D gene is TRBD1 (6 bases). V lost 3 bases to trimming and J lost 1 base, with 12 bases between them. This CDR3 has 15 residues. Germline V lookup: CDR1 MNHEY, CDR2 SMNVEV (reference sequence).

The V call is TRBV19, the J call TRBJ2-2, with D maybe TRBD1 (5 bases). Germline V lookup: CDR1 LNHDA, CDR2 SQIVND (reference sequence). Trimming took 6 bases from V and 1 from J, leaving 9 bases between them. This CDR3 is 14 amino acids long. The CDR3 DNA sequence: TGTGCCAGTAGGAGACAGCAGAACACCGGGGAGCTGTTTTTT. Translating gives CASRRQQNTGELFF.

In this sample, this clone turned up a few times. This chain links TRBV19 with TRBJ1-1, with D tentatively TRBD1 (6 bases). CDR1 is LNHDA and CDR2 is SQIVND in the germline V gene (reference sequence). V lost 7 bases, J lost 1 base, and 13 bases lay in between. The CDR3 is made up of 14 amino acids. CDR3 protein: CASMGAGRNTEAFF. In DNA form, the CDR3 reads TGTGCCAGTATGGGGGCAGGGAGGAACACTGAAGCTTTCTTT.

The V call is TRBV19, the J call TRBJ2-3, with D possibly being TRBD2 (7 bases). Trimming took 3 bases from V and 6 from J, leaving 13 bases between them. Germline CDR1 reads LNHDA; CDR2 reads SQIVND (reference sequence). The CDR3 length is 14 residues. CDR3 sequence (DNA): TGTGCCAGTAGTATGGGGGGGGCTCTCGATACGCAGTATTTT. This sequence encodes CASSMGGALDTQYF.

CDR3 sequence: CATRWEGWVQYF. For the CDR3, the DNA is TGTGCCACCAGGTGGGAGGGATGGGTGCAGTACTTC. The chain combines TRBV6-1 with TRBJ2-7; 7 bases align to TRBD2. J gave up 9 bases and V 10 bases, and 12 bases lay outside the gene matches. This CDR3 contains 12 residues. Germline lookup yields CDR1 MNHNS and CDR2 SASEGT.

There are a few counts of this clone. The chain couples TRBV6-6 to TRBJ2-1, with D possibly being TRBD2 (5 bases). The germline V gene has CDR1 MNHNY and CDR2 SVGAGI (reference sequence). CDR3 length: 11 residues. V shed 6 bases and J shed 8 bases, with 8 bases lying between them. The CDR3 loop is CASSPADEQFF. The CDR3 bases are TGTGCCAGCAGCCCAGCGGATGAGCAGTTCTTC.

The rearrangement links TRBV7-3 to TRBJ2-1; D perhaps matches TRBD1 (7 bases). The germline V gene has CDR1 SGHTA and CDR2 FQGTGA. The CDR3 runs to 16 residues. Trimming pared 5 bases from V and 0 bases from J, leaving 14 bases between. The CDR3 loop is CASSLRGTVSYNEQFF. CDR3 sequence (DNA): TGTGCCAGCAGCCTACGGGGGACAGTCTCCTACAATGAGCAGTTCTTC.

The chain links TRBV4-3 to TRBJ2-1, with TRBD2 identical over 11 bases. The CDR3 extends over 15 amino acids. In germline, CDR1 is LGHNA, CDR2 YSLEER. V shed 4 bases, J shed 5 bases, and the junction held 4 bases outside the gene matches. The CDR3 spells CASSRTSGSHNEQFF. The CDR3 region has the DNA TGCGCCAGCAGCCGCACTAGCGGGAGCCACAATGAGCAGTTCTTC.

The chain links TRBV6-5 to TRBJ1-4; tentative D call: TRBD1 (5 bases). The CDR3 has 15 amino acids. V was trimmed by 0 bases and J by 3 bases, leaving 8 bases between them. The germline CDR1 and CDR2 sequences are MNHEY and SVGAGI. Here the CDR3 reads CASSYSGPANEKLFF. The CDR3 DNA sequence: TGTGCCAGCAGTTACTCGGGGCCAGCTAATGAAAAACTGTTTTTT.

The rearrangement joins TRBV5-1 to TRBJ2-2; 7 bases fit TRBD2. V lost 0 bases and J lost 6; bases outside the gene matches: 14. Germline values: CDR1 SGHRS, CDR2 YFSETQ. The CDR3 is made up of 18 amino acids. This chain's CDR3 is CASSLAGGGSEKAGELFF. The CDR3 nucleotides are TGCGCCAGCAGCTTGGCCGGCGGCGGGAGTGAGAAGGCCGGGGAGCTGTTTTTT.

This clone was counted only a few times. CDR3 amino acids: CAARGFEDEKLFF. CDR3 coding DNA: TGTGCCGCCCGCGGGTTCGAGGATGAAAAACTGTTTTTT. This sequence joins TRBV6-5 and TRBJ1-4; D call uncertain. The CDR3 contains 13 residues. V lost 11 bases and J 6 bases, leaving 16 bases between the germline ends. Germline V gives CDR1 MNHEY, CDR2 SVGAGI.

J is TRBJ1-5 and V is TRBV5-1; possibly TRBD1 for D (5 bases). Germline V CDR1 and CDR2: SGHRS, YFSETQ. V shed 4 bases and J shed 6 bases, with 14 bases lying between them. CDR3 length equals 14 residues. The CDR3 sequence: CASSEAGLFQPQHF. The CDR3 DNA is TGCGCCAGCAGCGAGGCAGGGTTATTTCAGCCCCAGCATTTT.

Turning to this clone: This CDR3 is also generated by other DNA sequences in the sample. The V gene is TRBV4-2, the J gene TRBJ2-7; 7 bases fit TRBD2. V trimming: 1 base; J trimming: 4 bases; junction bases outside the gene matches: 7. Germline CDR1 reads LGHNA; CDR2 reads YNFKEQ. There are 15 residues in the CDR3. Here the CDR3 reads CASSQGTSGVYEQYF. CDR3 nucleotides: TGTGCCAGCAGCCAAGGGACCAGCGGGGTATACGAGCAGTACTTC.

The V gene is TRBV2, the J gene TRBJ2-4; 7 bases agree with TRBD2. CDR1 SNHLY and CDR2 FYNNEI come from the germline V gene. The CDR3 extends over 15 amino acids. V shed 6 bases, J shed 1 base, and the junction held 6 bases outside the gene matches. As DNA, the CDR3 is TGTGCCAGCAGATTAAGCGGGACCGCCAAAAACATTCAGTACTTC. It translates to CASRLSGTAKNIQYF.